In its sample, the clone carrying this T cell receptor (delta chain) was seen many times. TCRdb assigns this DNA the protein of a much larger clone, which departs from its translation at residue 13; this likely reflects a read error, and the protein shown comes from translating the DNA. TCRdb re-processed the multiplex PCR reads using CATT. The table includes some 51,000 delta-chain clones, roughly 1.9% detected once. These data belong to a study of γδ T cells in repeated Plasmodium falciparum infection. Study-wide context: Sampling occurred at baseline, pre-infection for selected infections, and 21 days post-infection.

Gammadelta T cells were flow-sorted from PBMC into Vgamma9/Vdelta2+ and Vdelta2-negative populations for bulk analysis. Germline CDR1 and CDR2: GEAIGNYY and EKD. This CDR3 contains 21 residues. Trimming at V came to 1 base and at J to 3 bases, leaving 12 bases not matched to a gene. The sequenced material came from gamma-delta T cells from blood. V gene TRDV2 combines with J gene TRDJ3; 12 nucleotides align to TRDD3. TCRdb lists no J gene, so it was determined here by aligning the DNA to germline. This sequence originates from a pool of human donors (malaria-infected and uninfected, not separated). The CDR3 nucleotides are TGTGCCTGTGACACTTTACTGGGGGATACACGATCCTTCTGGGACACCCGACAGATGTTTTTC. It specifies CACDTLLGDTRSFWDTRQMFF.